The TCR beta chain under discussion was sequenced for a study of Graves' ophthalmopathy and Graves' hyperthyroidism. The CDR3 runs 17 residues. The junction had 11 bases not matched to a gene; V was cut back by 2 bases and J by 2 bases. In this sample, this clonotype turned up a few times. The TCR beta CDR3 regions underwent amplification from RNA transcripts. First-round RT-PCR with HTBI primers preceded a second-round multiplex PCR. Each CDR3 protein gets one entry after TCRdb re-called the multiplex PCR reads with MiXCR. The table has more than 1,000,000 distinct CDR3 sequences, less than 45% seen once.

Sample: peripheral blood or thyroid tissue (not recorded which). The chain recombines TRBV12-3 or TRBV12-4 with TRBJ2-5; TRBD1 agrees at 7 bases. This TCR derives from an adult man with Graves' hyperthyroidism. This CDR3 is CASSLRERWGQQETQYF. DNA of the CDR3: TGTGCCAGCAGTTTACGAGAACGATGGGGACAGCAAGAGACCCAGTACTTC.